This TCR beta chain derives from a study of technical replicates of blood from several donors. The assay was immunoSEQ multiplex PCR, and TCRdb's table has in-frame clones only and misses some. The repertoire holds some 83,000 clones, with roughly nine tenths as singletons. Germline V gene sequence: CDR1 SGHRS, CDR2 YFSETQ. V lost 4 bases and J 3 bases, leaving 8 bases between the germline ends. CDR3 length: 14 amino acids. This rearrangement joins TRBV5-1 to TRBJ2-6; D is perhaps TRBD1 (5 bases). The clonotype originates from a human donor in good health. The sample taken for sequencing was T cells isolated from PBMCs. The CDR3 region is CASSIGVGANVLTF. CDR3 nucleotides: TGCGCCAGCAGCATAGGGGTTGGGGCCAACGTCCTGACTTTC.